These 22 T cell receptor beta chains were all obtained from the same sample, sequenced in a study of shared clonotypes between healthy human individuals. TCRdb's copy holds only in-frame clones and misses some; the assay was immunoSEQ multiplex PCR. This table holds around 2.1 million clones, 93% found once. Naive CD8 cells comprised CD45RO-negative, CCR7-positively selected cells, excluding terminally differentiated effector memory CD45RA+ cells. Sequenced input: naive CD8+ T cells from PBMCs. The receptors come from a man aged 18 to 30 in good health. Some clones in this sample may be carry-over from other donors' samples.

The CDR3 bases are TGTGCCAGCAAAGGATCTGTCGAGGGGGGTGCCAAAAACATTCAGTACTTC. Residues: CASKGSVEGGAKNIQYF. This sequence joins TRBV11-2 and TRBJ2-4; TRBD1 or TRBD2 may be the D gene (6 bases each). Germline V lookup: CDR1 SGHAT, CDR2 FQNNGV. CDR3 length equals 17 residues. With 7 bases removed from V and 1 base from J, the gap between germline ends came to 20 bases.

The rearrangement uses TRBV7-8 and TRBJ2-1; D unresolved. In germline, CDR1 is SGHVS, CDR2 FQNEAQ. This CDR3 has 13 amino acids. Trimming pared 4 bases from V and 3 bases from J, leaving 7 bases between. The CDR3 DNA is TGTGCCAGCAGCTCCTTATTCTACAATGAGCAGTTCTTC. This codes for CASSSLFYNEQFF.

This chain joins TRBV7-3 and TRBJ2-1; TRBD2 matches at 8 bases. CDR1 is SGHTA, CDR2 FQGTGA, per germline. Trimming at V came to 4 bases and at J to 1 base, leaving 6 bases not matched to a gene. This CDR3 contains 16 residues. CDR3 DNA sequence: TGTGCCAGCAGCTCCTTTAGCGGGACGTCCTACAATGAGCAGTTCTTC. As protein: CASSSFSGTSYNEQFF.

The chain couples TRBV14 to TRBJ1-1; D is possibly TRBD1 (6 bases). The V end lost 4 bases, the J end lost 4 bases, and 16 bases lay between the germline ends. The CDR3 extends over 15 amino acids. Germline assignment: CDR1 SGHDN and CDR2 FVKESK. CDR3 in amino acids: CASSLGGSRGTEAFF. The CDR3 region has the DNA TGTGCCAGCAGCCTGGGGGGCAGCCGGGGCACTGAAGCTTTCTTT.

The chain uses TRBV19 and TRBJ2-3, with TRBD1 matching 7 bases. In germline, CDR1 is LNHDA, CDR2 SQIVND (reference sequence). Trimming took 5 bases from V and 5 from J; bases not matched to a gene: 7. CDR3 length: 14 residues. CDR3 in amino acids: CASSDRVLKDTQYF. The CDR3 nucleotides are TGTGCCAGTAGTGACAGGGTTTTAAAAGATACGCAGTATTTT.

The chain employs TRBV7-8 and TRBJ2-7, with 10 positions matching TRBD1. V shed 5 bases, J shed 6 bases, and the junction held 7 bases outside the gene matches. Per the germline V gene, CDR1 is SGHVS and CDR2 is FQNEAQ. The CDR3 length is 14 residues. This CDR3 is CASSPRDRGSEQYF. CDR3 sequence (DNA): TGTGCCAGCAGCCCCCGGGACAGGGGTTCCGAGCAGTACTTC. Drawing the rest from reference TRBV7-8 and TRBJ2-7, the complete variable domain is GAGVSQSPRYKVAKRGQDVALRCDPISGHVSLFWYQQALGQGPEFLTYFQNEAQLDKSGLPSDRFFAERPEGSVSTLKIQRTQQEDSAVYLCASSPRDRGSEQYFGPGTRLTVT.

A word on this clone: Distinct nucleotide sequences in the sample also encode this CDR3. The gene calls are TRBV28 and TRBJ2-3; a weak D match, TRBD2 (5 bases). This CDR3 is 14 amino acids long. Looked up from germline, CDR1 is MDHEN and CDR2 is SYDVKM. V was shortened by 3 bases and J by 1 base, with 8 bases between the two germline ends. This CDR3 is CASSFLGGTDTQYF. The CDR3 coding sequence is TGTGCCAGCAGTTTCTTGGGAGGCACAGATACGCAGTATTTT.

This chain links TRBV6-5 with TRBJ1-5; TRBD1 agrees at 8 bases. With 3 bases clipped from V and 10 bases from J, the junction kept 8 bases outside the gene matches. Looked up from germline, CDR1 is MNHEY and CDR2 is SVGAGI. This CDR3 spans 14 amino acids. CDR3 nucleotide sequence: TGTGCCAGCAGTTATGGTCCGACAGGGGATCCCCAGCATTTT. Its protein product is CASSYGPTGDPQHF.

The CDR3 protein is CASSLSGSITDTQYF. The CDR3 region has the DNA TGTGCCAGCAGCTTAAGCGGGAGCATTACAGATACGCAGTATTTT. V is TRBV7-9 and J is TRBJ2-3, with 8 bases lining up with TRBD2. CDR3 length: 15 residues. Germline V lookup: CDR1 SEHNR, CDR2 FQNEAQ (reference sequence). V shed 2 bases and J 3 bases; nucleotides not matched to a gene: 4.

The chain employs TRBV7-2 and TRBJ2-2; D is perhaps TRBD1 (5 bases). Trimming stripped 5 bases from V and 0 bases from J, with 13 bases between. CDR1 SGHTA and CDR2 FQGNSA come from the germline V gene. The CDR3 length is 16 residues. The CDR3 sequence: CASSPRAGPNTGELFF. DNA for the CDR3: TGTGCCAGCAGCCCCAGGGCAGGCCCGAACACCGGGGAGCTGTTTTTT.

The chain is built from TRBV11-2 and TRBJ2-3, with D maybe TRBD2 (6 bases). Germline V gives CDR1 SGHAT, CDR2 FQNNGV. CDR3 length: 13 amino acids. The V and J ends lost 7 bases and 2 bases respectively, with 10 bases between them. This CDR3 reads CASMSGSTDTQYF. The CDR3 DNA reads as TGTGCCAGCATGAGCGGGTCCACAGATACGCAGTATTTT.

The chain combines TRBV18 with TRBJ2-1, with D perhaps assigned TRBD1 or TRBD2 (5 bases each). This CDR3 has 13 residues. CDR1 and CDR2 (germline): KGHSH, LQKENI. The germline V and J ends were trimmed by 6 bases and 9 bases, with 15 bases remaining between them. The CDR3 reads CASSPEGFGEQFF. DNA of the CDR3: TGTGCCAGCTCTCCCGAGGGGTTCGGTGAGCAGTTCTTC.

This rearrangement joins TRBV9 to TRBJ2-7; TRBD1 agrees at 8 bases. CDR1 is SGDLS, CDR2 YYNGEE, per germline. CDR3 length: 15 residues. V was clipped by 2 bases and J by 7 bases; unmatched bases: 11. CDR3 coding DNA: TGTGCCAGCAGCGTCGATGACAGGGGAGGTTGGGAGCAGTACTTC. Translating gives CASSVDDRGGWEQYF.

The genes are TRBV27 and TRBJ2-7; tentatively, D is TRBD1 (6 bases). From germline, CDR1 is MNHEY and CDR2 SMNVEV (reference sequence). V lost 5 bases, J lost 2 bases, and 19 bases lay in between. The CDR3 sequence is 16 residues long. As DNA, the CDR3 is TGTGCCAGCAGTCCAAGGTTTGGGGACATGACCTACGAGCAGTACTTC. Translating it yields CASSPRFGDMTYEQYF.

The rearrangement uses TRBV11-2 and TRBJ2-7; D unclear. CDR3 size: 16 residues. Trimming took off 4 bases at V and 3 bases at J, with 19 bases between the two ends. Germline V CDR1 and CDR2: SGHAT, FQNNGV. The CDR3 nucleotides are TGTGCCAGCAGCTCCTCTCCGGTGGGTCCAATCTACGAGCAGTACTTC. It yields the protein CASSSSPVGPIYEQYF.

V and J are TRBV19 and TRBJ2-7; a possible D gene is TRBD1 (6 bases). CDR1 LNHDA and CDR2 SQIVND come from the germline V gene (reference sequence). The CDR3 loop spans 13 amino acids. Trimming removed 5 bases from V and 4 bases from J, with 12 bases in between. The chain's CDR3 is CASSWGPLYEQYF. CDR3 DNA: TGTGCCAGTAGTTGGGGGCCTCTGTACGAGCAGTACTTC.

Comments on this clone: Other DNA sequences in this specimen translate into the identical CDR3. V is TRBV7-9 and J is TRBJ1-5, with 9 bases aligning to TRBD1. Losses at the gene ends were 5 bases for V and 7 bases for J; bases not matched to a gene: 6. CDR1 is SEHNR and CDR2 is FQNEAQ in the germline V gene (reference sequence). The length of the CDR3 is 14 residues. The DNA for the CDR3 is TGTGCCAGCAGCCTTTCGACAGGGGGGCAGCCCCAGCATTTT. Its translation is CASSLSTGGQPQHF. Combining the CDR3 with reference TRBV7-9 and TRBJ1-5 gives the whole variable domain DTGVSQNPRHKITKRGQNVTFRCDPISEHNRLYWYRQTLGQGPEFLTYFQNEAQLEKSRLLSDRFSAERPKGSFSTLEIQRTEQGDSAMYLCASSLSTGGQPQHFGDGTRLSIL.

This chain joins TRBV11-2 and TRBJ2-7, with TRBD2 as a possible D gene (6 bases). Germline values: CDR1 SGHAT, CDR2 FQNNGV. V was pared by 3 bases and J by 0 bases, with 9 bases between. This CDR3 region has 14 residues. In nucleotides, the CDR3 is TGTGCCAGCAGCTTTGGTAGCGGCTCCTACGAGCAGTACTTC. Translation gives CASSFGSGSYEQYF.

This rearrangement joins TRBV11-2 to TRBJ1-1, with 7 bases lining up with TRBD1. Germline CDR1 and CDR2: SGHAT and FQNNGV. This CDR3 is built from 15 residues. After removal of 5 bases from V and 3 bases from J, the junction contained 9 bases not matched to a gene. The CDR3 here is CASSPQQGRDTEAFF. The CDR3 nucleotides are TGTGCCAGCAGCCCGCAACAGGGGAGGGACACTGAAGCTTTCTTT.

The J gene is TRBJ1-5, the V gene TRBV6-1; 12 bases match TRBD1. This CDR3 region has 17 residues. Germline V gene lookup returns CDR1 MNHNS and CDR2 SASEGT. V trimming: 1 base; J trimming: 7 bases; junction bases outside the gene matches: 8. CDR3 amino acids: CASSEEPPGQGAQPQHF. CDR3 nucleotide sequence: TGTGCCAGCAGTGAAGAGCCCCCGGGACAGGGGGCACAGCCCCAGCATTTT.

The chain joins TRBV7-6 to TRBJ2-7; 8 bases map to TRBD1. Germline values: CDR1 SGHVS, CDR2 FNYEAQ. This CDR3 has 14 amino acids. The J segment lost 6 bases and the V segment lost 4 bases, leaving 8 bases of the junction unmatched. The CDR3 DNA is TGTGCCAGCAGCTCCCGCATACAGGGGGGCGAGCAGTACTTC. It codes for CASSSRIQGGEQYF.

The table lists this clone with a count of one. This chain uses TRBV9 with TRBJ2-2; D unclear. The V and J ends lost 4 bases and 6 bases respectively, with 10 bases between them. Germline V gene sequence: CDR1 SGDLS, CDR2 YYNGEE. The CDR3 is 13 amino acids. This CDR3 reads CASSPRSAGELFF. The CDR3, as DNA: TGTGCCAGCAGCCCTCGTTCCGCCGGGGAGCTGTTTTTT.